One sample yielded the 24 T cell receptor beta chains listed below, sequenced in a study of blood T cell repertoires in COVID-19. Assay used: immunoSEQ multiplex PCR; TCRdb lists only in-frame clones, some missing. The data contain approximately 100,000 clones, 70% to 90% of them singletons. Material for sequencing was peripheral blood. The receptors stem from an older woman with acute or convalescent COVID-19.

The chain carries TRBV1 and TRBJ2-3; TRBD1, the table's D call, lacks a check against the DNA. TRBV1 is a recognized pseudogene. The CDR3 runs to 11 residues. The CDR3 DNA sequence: TGCACCAGCGATCCACACAATTCGCAGTATTTT. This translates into CTSDPHNSQYF.

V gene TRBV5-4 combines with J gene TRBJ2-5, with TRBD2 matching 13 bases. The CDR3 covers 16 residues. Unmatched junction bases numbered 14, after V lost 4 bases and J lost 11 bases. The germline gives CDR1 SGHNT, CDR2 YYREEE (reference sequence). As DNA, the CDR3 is TGTGCCAGCAGCATCGGCGGGACTAGCGGGACCCTGCTTCAGTACTTC. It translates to CASSIGGTSGTLLQYF.

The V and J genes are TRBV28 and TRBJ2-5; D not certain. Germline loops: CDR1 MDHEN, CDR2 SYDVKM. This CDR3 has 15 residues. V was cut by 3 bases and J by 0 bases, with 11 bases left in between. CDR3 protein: CASSLRLWYQETQYF. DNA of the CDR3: TGTGCCAGCAGTTTGAGACTGTGGTACCAAGAGACCCAGTACTTC.

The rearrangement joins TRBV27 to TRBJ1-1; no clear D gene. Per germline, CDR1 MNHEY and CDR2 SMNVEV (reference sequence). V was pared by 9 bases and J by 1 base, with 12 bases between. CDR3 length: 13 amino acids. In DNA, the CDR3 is TGTGCCAGTTCCGGACTGAGGAACACTGAAGCTTTCTTT. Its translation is CASSGLRNTEAFF.

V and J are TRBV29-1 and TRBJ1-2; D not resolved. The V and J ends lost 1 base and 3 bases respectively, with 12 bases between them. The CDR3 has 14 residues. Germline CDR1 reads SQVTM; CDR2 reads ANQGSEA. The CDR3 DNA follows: TGCAGCGTTGAAGCCCCGCGACTGGACTATGGCTACACCTTC. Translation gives CSVEAPRLDYGYTF.

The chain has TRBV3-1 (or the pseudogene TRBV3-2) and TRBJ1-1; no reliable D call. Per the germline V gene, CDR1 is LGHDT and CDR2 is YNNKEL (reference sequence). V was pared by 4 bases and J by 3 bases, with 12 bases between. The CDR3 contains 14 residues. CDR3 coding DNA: TGTGCCAGCAGCCCCCAAGGAGGGTACACTGAAGCTTTCTTT. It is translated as CASSPQGGYTEAFF.

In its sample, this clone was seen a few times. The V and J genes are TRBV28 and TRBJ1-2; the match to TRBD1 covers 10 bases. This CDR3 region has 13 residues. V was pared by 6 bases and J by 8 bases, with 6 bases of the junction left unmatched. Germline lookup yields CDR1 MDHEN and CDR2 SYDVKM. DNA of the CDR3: TGTGCCAGCAGGCGACAGGGGGCCCGGGGCTACACCTTC. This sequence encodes CASRRQGARGYTF.

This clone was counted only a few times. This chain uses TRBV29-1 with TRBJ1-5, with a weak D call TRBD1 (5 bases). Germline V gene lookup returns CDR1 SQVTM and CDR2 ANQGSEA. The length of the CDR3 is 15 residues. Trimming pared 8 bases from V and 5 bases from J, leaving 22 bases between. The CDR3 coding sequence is TGCAGCCCCGCTTGGGTGTGGGGGGACGATCAGCCCCAGCATTTT. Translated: CSPAWVWGDDQPQHF.

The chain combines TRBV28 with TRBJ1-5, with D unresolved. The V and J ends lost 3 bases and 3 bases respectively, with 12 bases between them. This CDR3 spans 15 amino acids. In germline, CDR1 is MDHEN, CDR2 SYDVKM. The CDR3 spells CASSFGGSDNQPQHF. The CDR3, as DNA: TGTGCCAGCAGTTTCGGAGGGTCGGACAATCAGCCCCAGCATTTT.

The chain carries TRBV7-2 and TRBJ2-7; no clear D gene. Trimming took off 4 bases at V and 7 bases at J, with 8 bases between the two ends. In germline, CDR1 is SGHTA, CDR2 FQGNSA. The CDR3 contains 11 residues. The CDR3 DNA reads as TGTGCCAGCAGCTCACTCGGGGAGCAGTACTTC. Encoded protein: CASSSLGEQYF.

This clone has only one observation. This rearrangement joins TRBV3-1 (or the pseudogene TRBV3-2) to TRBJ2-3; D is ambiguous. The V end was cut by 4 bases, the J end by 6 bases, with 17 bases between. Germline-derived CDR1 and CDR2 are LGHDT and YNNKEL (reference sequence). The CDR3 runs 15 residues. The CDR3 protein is CASSPAAWIGDTQYF. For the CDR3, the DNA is TGTGCCAGCAGCCCTGCGGCCTGGATTGGGGATACGCAGTATTTT.

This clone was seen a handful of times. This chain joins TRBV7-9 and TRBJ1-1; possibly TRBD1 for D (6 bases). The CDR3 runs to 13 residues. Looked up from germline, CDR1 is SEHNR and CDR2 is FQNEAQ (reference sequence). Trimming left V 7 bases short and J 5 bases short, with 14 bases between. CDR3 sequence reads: CASTGTRTTEAFF. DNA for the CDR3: TGTGCCAGCACCGGGACAAGGACAACTGAAGCTTTCTTT. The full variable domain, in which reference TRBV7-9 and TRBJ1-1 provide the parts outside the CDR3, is DTGVSQNPRHKITKRGQNVTFRCDPISEHNRLYWYRQTLGQGPEFLTYFQNEAQLEKSRLLSDRFSAERPKGSFSTLEIQRTEQGDSAMYLCASTGTRTTEAFFGQGTRLTVV.

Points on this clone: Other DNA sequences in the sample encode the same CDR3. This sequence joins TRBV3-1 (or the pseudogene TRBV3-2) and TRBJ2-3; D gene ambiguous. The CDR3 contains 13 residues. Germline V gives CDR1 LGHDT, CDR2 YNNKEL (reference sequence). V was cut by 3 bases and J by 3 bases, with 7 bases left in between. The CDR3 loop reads CASSHSGTDTQYF. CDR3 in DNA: TGTGCCAGCAGCCATTCCGGGACAGATACGCAGTATTTT.

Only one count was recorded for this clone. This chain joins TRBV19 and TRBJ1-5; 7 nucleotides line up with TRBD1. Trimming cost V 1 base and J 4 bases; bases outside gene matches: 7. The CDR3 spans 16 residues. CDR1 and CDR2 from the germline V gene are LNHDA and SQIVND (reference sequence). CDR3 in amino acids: CASSIVGRGENQPQHF. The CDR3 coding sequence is TGTGCCAGTAGTATAGTGGGCAGGGGGGAGAATCAGCCCCAGCATTTT.

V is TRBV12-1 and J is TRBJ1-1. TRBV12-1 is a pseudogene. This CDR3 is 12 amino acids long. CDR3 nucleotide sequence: TGTGCCAGCGTTATCACGGACACTGAAGCTTTCTTT. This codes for CASVITDTEAFF.

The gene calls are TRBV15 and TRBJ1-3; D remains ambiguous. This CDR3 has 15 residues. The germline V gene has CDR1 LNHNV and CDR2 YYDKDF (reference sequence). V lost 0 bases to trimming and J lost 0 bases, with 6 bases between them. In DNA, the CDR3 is TGTGCCACCAGCAGAGAAATTAACTCTGGAAACACCATATATTTT. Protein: CATSREINSGNTIYF.

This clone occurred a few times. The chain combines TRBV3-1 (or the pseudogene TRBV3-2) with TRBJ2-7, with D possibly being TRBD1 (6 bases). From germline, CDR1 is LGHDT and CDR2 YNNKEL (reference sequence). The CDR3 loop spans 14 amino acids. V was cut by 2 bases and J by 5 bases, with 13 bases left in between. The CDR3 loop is CASSQTRGRNEQYF. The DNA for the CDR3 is TGTGCCAGCAGCCAAACCAGGGGTAGGAACGAGCAGTACTTC.

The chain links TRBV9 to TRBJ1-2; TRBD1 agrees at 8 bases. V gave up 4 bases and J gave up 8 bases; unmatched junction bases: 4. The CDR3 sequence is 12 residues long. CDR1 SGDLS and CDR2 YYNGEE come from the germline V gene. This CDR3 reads CASSLPGGGYTF. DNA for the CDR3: TGTGCCAGCAGCCTCCCAGGGGGCGGCTACACCTTC.

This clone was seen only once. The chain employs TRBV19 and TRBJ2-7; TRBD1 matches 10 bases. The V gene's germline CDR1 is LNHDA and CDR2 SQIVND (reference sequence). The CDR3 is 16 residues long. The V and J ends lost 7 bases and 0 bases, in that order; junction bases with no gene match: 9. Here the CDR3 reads CASTPGGDRGSYEQYF. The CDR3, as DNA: TGTGCCAGTACTCCGGGAGGGGACAGGGGCTCCTACGAGCAGTACTTC.

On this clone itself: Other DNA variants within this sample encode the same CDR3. The CDR3 is CAWTPLSSYNSPLHF. As DNA, the CDR3 is TGTGCCTGGACCCCTCTAAGCTCCTATAATTCACCCCTCCACTTT. The chain links TRBV30 to TRBJ1-6; D is undetermined. This CDR3 has 15 amino acids. V lost 4 bases, J lost 0 bases, and 10 bases lay in between. Germline-derived CDR1 and CDR2 are GTSNPN and SVGIG (reference sequence).

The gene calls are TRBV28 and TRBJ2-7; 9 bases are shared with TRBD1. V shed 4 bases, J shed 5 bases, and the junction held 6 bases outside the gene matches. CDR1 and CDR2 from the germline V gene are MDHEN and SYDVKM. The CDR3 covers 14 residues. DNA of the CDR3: TGTGCCAGCAGTTCGCGGACAGGGGTGAACGAGCAGTACTTC. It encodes CASSSRTGVNEQYF.

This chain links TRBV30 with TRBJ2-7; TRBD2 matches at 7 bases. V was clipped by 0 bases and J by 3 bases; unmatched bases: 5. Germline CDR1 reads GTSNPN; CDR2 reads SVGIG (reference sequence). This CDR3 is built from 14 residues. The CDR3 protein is CAWSVGRVDYEQYF. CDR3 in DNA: TGTGCCTGGAGTGTGGGGAGGGTGGACTACGAGCAGTACTTC.

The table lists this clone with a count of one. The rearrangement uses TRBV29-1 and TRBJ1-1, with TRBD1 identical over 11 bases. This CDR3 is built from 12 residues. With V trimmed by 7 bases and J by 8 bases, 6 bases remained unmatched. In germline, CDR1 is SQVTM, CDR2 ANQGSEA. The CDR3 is CSAGQGASEAFF. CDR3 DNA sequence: TGCAGCGCCGGACAGGGGGCTTCGGAAGCTTTCTTT.

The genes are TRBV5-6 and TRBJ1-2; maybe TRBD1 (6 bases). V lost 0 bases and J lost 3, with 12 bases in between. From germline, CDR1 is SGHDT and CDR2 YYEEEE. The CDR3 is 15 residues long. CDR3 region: CASSLVRDTHYGYTF. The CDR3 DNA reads TGTGCCAGCAGCTTGGTCCGGGACACCCACTATGGCTACACCTTC.